This T cell receptor beta chain was identified in a study of glioma-infiltrating T cells after dendritic cell vaccination. Study details: Autologous tumor lysate was loaded overnight onto monocyte-derived dendritic cells grown less than 8 days with IL-4 and GM-CSF.

The PCR used 60 V beta and 13 J beta primers. Sequenced by immunoSEQ multiplex PCR; TCRdb stores in-frame clones only, minus some. Of under 40,000 clones listed, 85% to 95% are singletons. Trimming removed 4 bases from V and 1 base from J, with 8 bases in between. The CDR3 loop spans 13 amino acids. CDR1 MNHNY and CDR2 SVGAGI come from the germline V gene (reference sequence). The chain recombines TRBV6-6 with TRBJ2-7; D remains ambiguous. Sequencing was performed on blood, taken before dendritic cell vaccination. This sequence originates from a human donor with glioblastoma. CDR3 in DNA: TGTGCCAGCAGTTTCTCCAGTTCCTACGAGCAGTACTTC. Its protein product is CASSFSSSYEQYF.